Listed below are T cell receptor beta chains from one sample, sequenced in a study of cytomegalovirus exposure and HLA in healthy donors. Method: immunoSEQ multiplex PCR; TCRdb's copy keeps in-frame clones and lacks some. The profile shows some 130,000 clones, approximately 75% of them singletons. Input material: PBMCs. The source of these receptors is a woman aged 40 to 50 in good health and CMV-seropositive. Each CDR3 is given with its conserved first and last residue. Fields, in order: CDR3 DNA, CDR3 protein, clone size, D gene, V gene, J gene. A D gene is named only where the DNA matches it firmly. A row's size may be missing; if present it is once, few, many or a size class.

TGTGCCAGCAGCTTAGTGCCTAGCGGAAACTACGAGCAGTACTTC	CASSLVPSGNYEQYF	-	TRBD2	TRBV7-2	TRBJ2-7
TGTGCCAGCAGCTTAGGGGGAGGAGGCTACACCTTC	CASSLGGGGYTF	-	-	TRBV7-9	TRBJ1-2
TGCGCCAGCAGCGAGGACGGGACAGACTACGAGCAGTACTTC	CASSEDGTDYEQYF	-	TRBD1	TRBV5-1	TRBJ2-7
TGTGCCAGCAGCTTGGCGGCGGGAGGCCACTCCTACGAGCAGTACTTC	CASSLAAGGHSYEQYF	-	TRBD2	TRBV5-6	TRBJ2-7
TGTGCCAGCGGGAGGAAAGCCAACGTCCTGACTTTC	CASGRKANVLTF	-	-	TRBV11-3	TRBJ2-6
TGTGCCAGCAGTTACAAGGGGGCCTACGAGCAGTACTTC	CASSYKGAYEQYF	-	-	TRBV6-5	TRBJ2-7
TGTGCCAGCAGCTTAGTTCGGACAGCCCTCTACGAGCAGTACTTC	CASSLVRTALYEQYF	-	-	TRBV11-2	TRBJ2-7
TGTGCCAGCAGCCCCAGGACAGGGTCCTACGAGCAGTACTTC	CASSPRTGSYEQYF	-	TRBD1	TRBV7-9	TRBJ2-7
TGCGCCAGCAGCTTGGCTGGGACTAGCGTATACAATGAGCAGTTCTTC	CASSLAGTSVYNEQFF	-	TRBD2	TRBV5-1	TRBJ2-1
TGCGCCAGCAGCATCGGCGAGGGGGGGGCCGCGAAGCAGTTCTTC	CASSIGEGGAAKQFF	-	-	TRBV5-1	TRBJ2-1
TGCGCCAGCAGCCAAGGGACAGGGCCCCTCTACGAGCAGTACTTC	CASSQGTGPLYEQYF	-	TRBD1	TRBV4-3	TRBJ2-7
TGTGCCAGCAGCCACACCGGACAGGGACTTGGCTACACCTTC	CASSHTGQGLGYTF	once	TRBD1	TRBV4-2	TRBJ1-2
TGTGCCAGCAGCTTGGACAGACGCACAGATACGCAGTATTTT	CASSLDRRTDTQYF	-	-	TRBV7-2	TRBJ2-3
TGTGCCAGCAGTCCCCCGGGATGGGGCTACACCTTC	CASSPPGWGYTF	-	-	TRBV28	TRBJ1-2
TGTGCCTGGAGTACCGGGGGACCTGAAGCTTTCTTT	CAWSTGGPEAFF	-	-	TRBV30	TRBJ1-1
TGTGCCAGCAGCCAAGGGACACTGAACCCTCGCACAGATACGCAGTATTTT	CASSQGTLNPRTDTQYF	-	-	TRBV14	TRBJ2-3